This TCR beta chain is from a study of OX40 agonist ivuxolimab in advanced cancers. Across the whole study: The patients received ivuxolimab by intravenous route every 2 weeks at 0.01 to 10 mg/kg. Study-wide results and caveats: Circulating CD4+ and CD8+ T cells showed clonal expansion by week 6 at 0.1 to 3.0 mg/kg. CD8+ T cells (on average) carried more expanded clones than CD4+ T cells.

Trimming removed 4 bases at V and 0 bases at J, with 14 bases between. The length of the CDR3 is 16 residues. CDR1 and CDR2 (germline): SGHRS, YFSETQ. Patients who had autoimmune disease history or got systemic immunosuppression were left out. Sequencing was performed with immunoSEQ multiplex PCR; in TCRdb, only in-frame clones are kept and a portion is missing. Of about 50,000 clones in the sample, 88% were seen once. A remark on this clone: Antigen: not known.

This specimen was CD4+ or CD8+ T cells sorted from blood, taken in a trial of the OX40 agonist ivuxolimab. This TCR was sampled from an adult with an advanced solid tumor such as melanoma, head and neck, liver or kidney cancer. This chain joins TRBV5-1 and TRBJ1-3, with D unclear. The CDR3 DNA sequence: TGCGCCAGCAGCAACGGCCTGGTCGCCTCTGGAAACACCATATATTTT. It yields the protein CASSNGLVASGNTIYF.